These T cell receptor beta chains were read from a single sample in a study of T cells in Graves' hyperthyroidism and ophthalmopathy. TCRdb analysed the multiplex PCR reads with MiXCR anew, one entry per CDR3 protein. Counted here are a few hundred thousand distinct CDR3 sequences, around a quarter occurring once; the ten biggest clones make up around 79%. The sample consisted of blood. These TCRs come from a man aged 45-65 years with Graves' hyperthyroidism. The CDR3 runs from the conserved cysteine through the conserved F or W. Each record gives: D gene, J gene, V gene, clone size, CDR3 DNA, CDR3 protein. A D gene is named only where the DNA matches it firmly. Some rows have no size entry. The others give once, few or many, or a class for an expanded clone.

>-|TRBJ2-7|TRBV9|-
TGTGCCAGCAGCTCCTCTCCCCTCGGCGAGCAGTACTTC
CASSSSPLGEQYF
>-|TRBJ2-3|TRBV5-1|-
TGCGCCAGCAGCTTAGTTCCCGAGGGCACAGATACGCAGTATTTT
CASSLVPEGTDTQYF
>TRBD2|TRBJ2-1|TRBV20-1|-
TGCAGTGCCGCAGCGGGACCTTACAATGAGCAGTTCTTC
CSAAAGPYNEQFF
>-|TRBJ2-1|TRBV20-1|few
TGCAGTGCTAATAAACCCTGGCCGAGTTACGATGAGCAGTTCTTC
CSANKPWPSYDEQFF
>-|TRBJ1-1|TRBV7-3|-
TGTGCCAGCAGCTTAAGACCCGATATGAACACTGAAGCTTTCTTT
CASSLRPDMNTEAFF
>TRBD1|TRBJ2-7|TRBV5-1|many
TGCGCCAGCAGCTTGCACACGGGACAGGGATACGAGCAGTACTTC
CASSLHTGQGYEQYF
>TRBD2|TRBJ2-1|TRBV12-3/TRBV12-4|few
TGTGCCAGCAGCCCGGTACCAGGGGGCGCCGGTAGCGGGAGGCTCCGGGGCTCCTACAATGAGCAGTTCTTC
CASSPVPGGAGSGRLRGSYNEQFF
>-|TRBJ2-3|TRBV24-1|-
TGTGCCACCAGTGATCATTCTGGGGATACGCAGTATTTT
CATSDHSGDTQYF
>-|TRBJ2-7|TRBV6-1|-
TGTGCCAGCAAAGCTGATGTAAGCTCCTACGAGCAGTACTTC
CASKADVSSYEQYF
>-|TRBJ1-1|TRBV5-6|once
TGTGCCAGCAGCGTAGACATCACTGAAGCTTTCTTT
CASSVDITEAFF
>-|TRBJ2-1|TRBV20-1|-
TGCAGTGCTCAGGACTCCAATGAGCAGTTCTTC
CSAQDSNEQFF
>TRBD2|TRBJ2-7|TRBV7-9|many
TGTGCCAGCAGCTTCGGAGGGGGAACCGGGACTAGCGGGAGGGCGTCCGAGCAGTACTTC
CASSFGGGTGTSGRASEQYF
>-|TRBJ2-3|TRBV28|many
TGTGCCATTACGACTACGCCCACAGATACGCAGTATTTT
CAITTTPTDTQYF
>TRBD1|TRBJ1-2|TRBV29-1|few
TGCAGCGTTGGGGTGGGACAGGGAGTCGGCTATGGCTACACCTTC
CSVGVGQGVGYGYTF
>TRBD1|TRBJ2-4|TRBV6-1|-
TGTGCCAGCAGTGAAAACCCATCCGGGACAGGGGGGGACATTCAGTACTTC
CASSENPSGTGGDIQYF
>TRBD1|TRBJ2-2|TRBV29-1|-
TGCAGCGTTGAGGGACAGGGGGCGCCCGGGGAGCTGTTTTTT
CSVEGQGAPGELFF
>TRBD2|TRBJ2-5|TRBV19|few
TGTGCCAGTAAATCTGGACTAGCGGGGTACCAAGAGACCCAGTACTTC
CASKSGLAGYQETQYF
>-|TRBJ1-2|TRBV6-1|-
TGTGCCAGCAGTGAGACCGGGGGGCGCGACGGCTACACCTTC
CASSETGGRDGYTF
>TRBD2|TRBJ2-3|TRBV6-7|few
TGTGCCAGCGCAAAAGGACTAGCCGAGGCAGATACGCAGTATTTT
CASAKGLAEADTQYF
>TRBD1|TRBJ1-1|TRBV7-3|many
TGTGCCAGCAGCCTCACCGCGACAGGGGGCGAAGCTTTCTTT
CASSLTATGGEAFF
>-|TRBJ1-5|TRBV6-2/TRBV6-3|-
TGTGCCAGCAGTTTTGGGAGAGGGCAGCCCCAGCATTTT
CASSFGRGQPQHF
>-|TRBJ1-1|TRBV28|many
TGTGCCAGCAGACCGATGGGGGGGGTCACTGAAGCTTTCTTT
CASRPMGGVTEAFF
>TRBD1|TRBJ2-7|TRBV18|-
TGTGCCAGCTCACCATGGGGGCAGGGGGACGAGCAGTACTTC
CASSPWGQGDEQYF
>-|TRBJ2-7|TRBV6-5|few
TGTGCCAGCAGTTACGAACGGGGAAGCTACGAGCAGTACTTC
CASSYERGSYEQYF
>TRBD2|TRBJ2-3|TRBV6-4|once
TGTGCCAGCAGTGCCATGGCTAGCGGGATACCCACCGATACGCAGTATTTT
CASSAMASGIPTDTQYF
>TRBD1|TRBJ2-7|TRBV7-2|-
TGTGCCAGCAGCCCGGTTTTGAGGACAGGGTTCTACGAGCAGTACTTC
CASSPVLRTGFYEQYF
>-|TRBJ2-2|TRBV24-1|-
TGTGCCACCAACGGAGACACCGGGGAGCTGTTTTTT
CATNGDTGELFF
>-|TRBJ2-7|TRBV11-2|few
TGTGCCAGCAGCTTAGACATCCGGGACAATCCCTACGAGCAGTACTTC
CASSLDIRDNPYEQYF
>TRBD1|TRBJ1-1|TRBV5-1|few
TGCGCCAGCAGCCCGGGACAGGGGGGTGGGAACACTGAAGCTTTCTTT
CASSPGQGGGNTEAFF
>-|TRBJ1-1|TRBV30|many
TGTGCCTTCTGGACAGTCATGAACACTGAAGCTTTCTTT
CAFWTVMNTEAFF
>TRBD2|TRBJ2-7|TRBV20-1|many
TGCAGTGCTAGCGGGGGGTTCTACGAGCAGTACTTC
CSASGGFYEQYF
>-|TRBJ2-5|TRBV12-3/TRBV12-4|few
TGTGCCAGCAGTTTAGCATCACCACCATCGCAAGAGACCCAGTACTTC
CASSLASPPSQETQYF
>-|TRBJ2-7|TRBV10-3|few
TGTGCCATCAGTGAGTCTTTGGGGGGCATCGAGCAGTACTTC
CAISESLGGIEQYF
>-|TRBJ2-7|TRBV27|few
TGTGCCAGCAGGCCCGCCGGGGCCTACGAGCAGTACTTC
CASRPAGAYEQYF
>-|TRBJ2-7|TRBV7-2|-
TGTGCCAGCAGCTTAAACAATAGGGAGCAGTACTTC
CASSLNNREQYF
>-|TRBJ1-2|TRBV7-2|many
TGTGCCAGCAGGAAACAGGGACATGGCTACACCTTC
CASRKQGHGYTF